This T cell receptor beta chain was sequenced for a study of T cells in Graves' hyperthyroidism and ophthalmopathy. Amplified TCR beta CDR3 regions derived from RNA transcripts. HTBI primers were employed in a first-round RT-PCR of the TCR CDR3. Each CDR3 protein is one row after TCRdb ran MiXCR on the multiplex PCR reads. This table has fewer than 300,000 distinct CDR3 sequences, less than 30% appearing once. The germline CDR1 and CDR2 sequences are SGHRS and YFSETQ. V lost 0 bases and J lost 4, with 10 bases in between. The CDR3 spans 14 residues. V is TRBV5-1 and J is TRBJ2-5; D is possibly TRBD1 (5 bases). The sequence was collected from a man aged 40-55 years with Graves' hyperthyroidism that later progressed to Graves' ophthalmopathy. Material: blood. The CDR3 protein is CASSLAGFGETQYF. The CDR3 DNA reads as TGCGCCAGCAGCTTGGCAGGGTTTGGAGAGACCCAGTACTTC.